This T cell receptor beta chain was sequenced during a study of lymphopenia after photon versus proton radiotherapy. TCRdb's table, derived via immunoSEQ multiplex PCR, lists solely in-frame clones and lacks some. The sample has about 15,000 clones; 85% to 90% are singletons. Trimming removed 0 bases from V and 6 bases from J, with 9 bases in between. Germline V gives CDR1 SGHRS, CDR2 YFSETQ. The CDR3 has 13 amino acids. The V and J genes are TRBV5-1 and TRBJ2-5, with no clear D. The source of this sequence is a man in his 70s with pancreatic cancer. Material: peripheral blood, obtained from a patient treated with proton-based radiotherapy. The CDR3, as DNA: TGCGCCAGCAGCTTGGTGGGTCAACAGACCCAGTACTTC. It yields the protein CASSLVGQQTQYF.